The present T cell receptor (beta chain) was sequenced within a study of blood T cells in healthy people across ages. As for the study in general: About one barcoded beta molecule was captured per two T cells (by template switching).

This clonotype was counted at least ten times. Trimming pared 6 bases from V and 6 bases from J, leaving 6 bases between. This CDR3 has 11 residues. The germline V gene encodes CDR1 SGHTA and CDR2 FQGNSA. Alongside a J-beta primer mix, a sample-barcoded 5' primer served in a second PCR lasting roughly 6 to 11 cycles. Each TCR beta cDNA got a 12-nucleotide random molecular identifier. Each CDR3 protein is one row after TCRdb ran MiXCR on the 5' RACE reads. The data hold over 1.5 million distinct CDR3 sequences, with around 50% observed a single time. This chain uses TRBV7-2 with TRBJ2-1; D ambiguous. This receptor was obtained from a woman in her thirties or forties in good health. Material: blood. This CDR3 reads CASSPVNEQFF. DNA of the CDR3: TGTGCCAGCAGTCCAGTCAATGAGCAGTTCTTC.